The rows below give T cell receptor beta chains drawn from one sample of a study of identical twins. In TCRdb, the 5' RACE reads were re-called with MiXCR into one record per CDR3 protein. The repertoire holds 700,000 or so distinct CDR3 sequences, 8.6% seen once, with 0.8% to 1% in the top ten. These same records also appear under a second study, on yellow fever vaccine responses in identical twins.

Sample: PBMCs. These receptors came from a woman aged 18-29 years in good health. CDR3s include the opening cysteine and the closing phenylalanine or tryptophan. The order of the fields is V gene, CDR3 protein.

v_call: TRBV5-1; cdr3_aa: CASRPGLAGGEEQYF
v_call: TRBV6-4; cdr3_aa: CASSEGRGDNEQFF
v_call: TRBV4-1; cdr3_aa: CASSPTGVGGRETQYF
v_call: TRBV29-1; cdr3_aa: CSVGRSGTDTQYF
v_call: TRBV27; cdr3_aa: CASNPVGQGGTDTQYF
v_call: TRBV6-5; cdr3_aa: CASSYPDRVSSSYNEQFF
v_call: TRBV28; cdr3_aa: CASSRIYNEQFF
v_call: TRBV5-1; cdr3_aa: CASSSETSGRHTGELFF
v_call: TRBV12-3/TRBV12-4; cdr3_aa: CASSFSRSSYEQYF
v_call: TRBV12-3/TRBV12-4; cdr3_aa: CASSLTRDRYNSPLHF
v_call: TRBV7-3; cdr3_aa: CASSYSPGLNTGELFF
v_call: TRBV6-2/TRBV6-3; cdr3_aa: CASSYGALRGRDEQYF
v_call: TRBV7-2; cdr3_aa: CASSLVVQGWTDTQYF
v_call: TRBV3-1; cdr3_aa: CASSQGPTQGSHF
v_call: TRBV29-1; cdr3_aa: CSAAGTGVLDEQYF
v_call: TRBV6-4; cdr3_aa: CASSDAVGNSPLHF
v_call: TRBV5-1; cdr3_aa: CASSLDGTSTNEQFF
v_call: TRBV15; cdr3_aa: CATSGYGKNNEQFF
v_call: TRBV10-3; cdr3_aa: CAISELAGTGDTGELFF
v_call: TRBV20-1; cdr3_aa: CSATPLAGEQYF
v_call: TRBV11-2; cdr3_aa: CASSSWDVSYEQYF
v_call: TRBV20-1; cdr3_aa: CSAPGQGEHEQYF
v_call: TRBV7-9; cdr3_aa: CASSLLAGSRYNEQFF
v_call: TRBV7-9; cdr3_aa: CASSHPGTNTEAFF
v_call: TRBV11-2; cdr3_aa: CASSLVGTNYNEQFF
v_call: TRBV2; cdr3_aa: CASTGGGGRTDTQYF
v_call: TRBV3-1; cdr3_aa: CASSLLGTGTDIQYF
v_call: TRBV6-2/TRBV6-3; cdr3_aa: CASSPGDKPTQYF
v_call: TRBV5-1; cdr3_aa: CASVTGTGVADTQYF
v_call: TRBV7-3; cdr3_aa: CASSLRRGGATDTQYF
v_call: TRBV3-1; cdr3_aa: CASSHPTGGGGEQFF
v_call: TRBV12-3/TRBV12-4; cdr3_aa: CASSSEFNYGYTF
v_call: TRBV5-1; cdr3_aa: CASSSRGATHFSNEQYF
v_call: TRBV20-1; cdr3_aa: CSRTGGNTEAFF
v_call: TRBV6-1; cdr3_aa: CASSRDSSYSNQPQHF
v_call: TRBV14; cdr3_aa: CASSHSAGLPYNEQFF
v_call: TRBV20-1; cdr3_aa: CSANIEGYEQYF
v_call: TRBV27; cdr3_aa: CASSWVLAGGPYEQYF
v_call: TRBV11-2; cdr3_aa: CASSLGREPAMEQFF
v_call: TRBV7-9; cdr3_aa: CASSYTQYEQYF
v_call: TRBV2; cdr3_aa: CASSENREDTQYF
v_call: TRBV4-3; cdr3_aa: CASSQVGGVAKNIQYF